A selection of T cell receptor beta chains follows, all from one sample in a study of human T cells and chemical hapten exposure. TCRdb passed the RACE reads through MiXCR, listing each CDR3 protein once. The sample lists around 380,000 distinct CDR3 sequences, about 4.8% seen once, with approximately 2.1% in the top ten. The input for sequencing was whole blood, taken in connection with sensitization to the hapten diphenylcyclopropenone (DPC). These receptors originate from a woman aged 45-65 years with alopecia areata. Some clones in this sample may be carry-over from other donors' samples. CDR3s include the opening cysteine and the closing phenylalanine or tryptophan. The D gene is left open where the match is weak. Clone size is given for some rows only: seen once, a few or many times, or a class if the clone is expanded.

v_call,j_call,clone_size,d_call,cdr3_nt,cdr3_aa
TRBV5-1,TRBJ2-5,few,NA,TGCGCCAGCAGTGGCCGGCAGCAAGAGACCCAGTACTTC,CASSGRQQETQYF
TRBV15,TRBJ2-1,many,TRBD2,TGTGCCACCAGCAGAGCCGGACTAGCGGCTTACAATGAGCAGTTCTTC,CATSRAGLAAYNEQFF
TRBV7-9,TRBJ2-7,few,NA,TGTGCCAGCAGCTCGGTTACCGGGACCGCTGTCCTATACGAGCAGTACTTC,CASSSVTGTAVLYEQYF
TRBV12-3/TRBV12-4,TRBJ2-7,NA,TRBD1,TGTGCCAGCAGTGTACAGGGGGCCGTCTACGAGCAGTACTTC,CASSVQGAVYEQYF
TRBV27,TRBJ2-1,many,NA,TGTGCCAGCAGTTCCCTTCTGCTCCTAGCGAACAATGAGCAGTTCTTC,CASSSLLLLANNEQFF
TRBV15,TRBJ1-1,few,TRBD1,TGTGCCACCAGCAGCCGAGACAGGGACGCTTTCTTT,CATSSRDRDAFF
TRBV6-1,TRBJ2-6,NA,NA,TGTGCCATCAACAGAGGACCTGGGGCCAACGTCCTGACTTTC,CAINRGPGANVLTF
TRBV14,TRBJ2-1,NA,NA,TGTGCCAGCAGCCAAGTCGGCGGGCCCAATGAGCAGTTCTTC,CASSQVGGPNEQFF
TRBV12-3/TRBV12-4,TRBJ2-7,few,TRBD2,TGTGCCAGCAGTCTGGCGGGAGGGCCCACGGACGAGCAGTACTTC,CASSLAGGPTDEQYF
TRBV5-1,TRBJ1-2,many,NA,TGCGCCAGCAGCCCGGGACTGGAGAACTATGGCTACACCTTC,CASSPGLENYGYTF
TRBV20-1,TRBJ2-1,many,TRBD2,TGCAGTCGCCCCCGACTAGCGTGGAACAATGAGCAGTTCTTC,CSRPRLAWNNEQFF
TRBV29-1,TRBJ2-1,NA,NA,TGCAGCGCCGTGACTAGTATCAATGAGCAGTTCTTC,CSAVTSINEQFF
TRBV9,TRBJ2-7,many,NA,TGTGCCAGCAGCCCCGGAGGGGGGGCCCACGAGCAGTACTTC,CASSPGGGAHEQYF
TRBV20-1,TRBJ2-7,many,TRBD2,TGCAGTGCTAGAGATCAGGCTAGCGGGAGGGTTGGCTACGAGCAGTACTTC,CSARDQASGRVGYEQYF
TRBV11-2,TRBJ1-2,NA,TRBD1,TGTGCCAGCAGCTTAGGTCCCGGGACAGGGGGGTATGGCTACACCTTC,CASSLGPGTGGYGYTF
TRBV12-3/TRBV12-4,TRBJ1-1,NA,NA,TGTGCCAGCAGCCTCTTGGGTCAGACCACTGAAGCTTTCTTT,CASSLLGQTTEAFF
TRBV11-3,TRBJ1-1,NA,NA,TGTGCCAGCAGCTTAGGGCCGACTGAAGCTTTGTTT,CASSLGPTEALF
TRBV7-8,TRBJ1-2,NA,NA,TGTGCCAGCAGCTTAGGGGCCAGTTCGGGCGGCTACACCTTC,CASSLGASSGGYTF
TRBV29-1,TRBJ1-1,few,NA,TGCAGCGTTGGGGCTTTATCCAGAGTGAACACTGAAGCTTTCTTT,CSVGALSRVNTEAFF
TRBV27,TRBJ2-1,few,NA,TGTGCCAGCAGTTTTTCTCGGGCCTACAATGAGCAGTTCTTC,CASSFSRAYNEQFF
TRBV7-8,TRBJ1-2,few,NA,TGTGCCAGCAGTTCAACAGTAACAGCTGAGGGCTACACCTTC,CASSSTVTAEGYTF
TRBV28,TRBJ2-1,many,TRBD2,TGTGCCAGCAGTTCTCCTCTAGCGGGAGAGAGCGTTTGGTCCTACAATGAGCAGTTCTTC,CASSSPLAGESVWSYNEQFF
TRBV3-1,TRBJ2-5,many,NA,TGTGCCAGCAGCTTCGGACGGGTGTACCAAGAGACCCAGTACTTC,CASSFGRVYQETQYF
TRBV29-1,TRBJ2-6,many,NA,TGCAGCGTTGAATACTCTGGGGCCAACGTCCTGACTTTC,CSVEYSGANVLTF
TRBV7-9,TRBJ2-1,many,NA,TGTGCCAGCAGCTTAGAGGTGCAGTTCTTC,CASSLEVQFF
TRBV29-1,TRBJ2-3,few,NA,TGCAGCGTTGACCCCAACACAGATACGCAGTATTTT,CSVDPNTDTQYF
TRBV2,TRBJ1-5,NA,TRBD1,TGTGCCAGCAGTGCCCGACAGGGGGCGGGCAATCAGCCCCAGCATTTT,CASSARQGAGNQPQHF
TRBV29-1,TRBJ2-1,many,TRBD2,TGCAGCGTTGAAGGGCATAGCGGGGGTTCCTACAATGAGCAGTTCTTC,CSVEGHSGGSYNEQFF
TRBV5-1,TRBJ1-1,many,NA,TGCGCCAGCAGCATCGGGATGACCCCTGAAGCTTTCTTT,CASSIGMTPEAFF
TRBV20-1,TRBJ1-2,few,NA,TGCAGTGCTAGAGATCCTGGGACGCTAAATGGCTACACCTTC,CSARDPGTLNGYTF
TRBV9,TRBJ1-2,many,TRBD1,TGTGCCAGCAGCATATTCCGGGACAGAGAAGACTATGGCTACACCTTC,CASSIFRDREDYGYTF
TRBV18,TRBJ2-3,many,NA,TGTGCCAGCTCACGCGTCTTACAGGATACGCAGTATTTT,CASSRVLQDTQYF
TRBV6-2/TRBV6-3,TRBJ2-7,many,TRBD2,TGTGCCAGCAGCCCTTTTTCCGGACTAGCGGGAGAGGGGCAGTACTTC,CASSPFSGLAGEGQYF
TRBV5-1,TRBJ2-2,many,NA,TGCGCCAGCAGCTCATCGACAGCGCGGAACACCGGGGAGCTGTTTTTT,CASSSSTARNTGELFF
TRBV29-1,TRBJ1-5,NA,TRBD1,TGCAGCGTTGAAGTTGGACAGGGTAGCAATCAGCCCCAGCATTTT,CSVEVGQGSNQPQHF
TRBV2,TRBJ2-4,NA,NA,TGTGCCAGCAGGCGCGACCCCCTAGCCAAAAACATTCAGTACTTC,CASRRDPLAKNIQYF
TRBV7-9,TRBJ2-5,few,NA,TGTGCCAGCAGCTTACCAGCGGACCGGACCCAGTACTTC,CASSLPADRTQYF
TRBV7-2,TRBJ1-5,many,TRBD1,TGTGCCAGCAGCCCGTACAGGGGGAATCAGCCCCAGCATTTT,CASSPYRGNQPQHF
TRBV7-2,TRBJ2-5,NA,TRBD2,TGTGCCAGCAGCTTTACGGGAGGGACCCAGTACTTC,CASSFTGGTQYF
TRBV5-6,TRBJ1-2,many,TRBD1,TGTGCCAGCAGCTTTGGGACAGACTATGTTGGCTACACCTTC,CASSFGTDYVGYTF
TRBV7-8,TRBJ2-1,many,TRBD1,TGTGCCAGCAGCTCCAGGGGGATGCCTGAGCAGTTCTTC,CASSSRGMPEQFF